The 26 T cell receptor beta chains below come from one sample, sequenced in a study of graft-versus-host responses after intestinal transplantation. The protocol was immunoSEQ multiplex PCR, while the TCRdb copy is restricted to in-frame clones and leaves out a portion. The sample has about 80,000 clones, 92% seen once. The sample here was PBMCs, taken 98 days after intestinal transplantation. The receptors derive from a human patient who received an intestinal transplant, so some T cells may come from the graft donor.

This clone came up once. This chain connects TRBV5-5 to TRBJ1-2; D unresolved. The CDR3 covers 15 residues. Germline V lookup: CDR1 SGHKS, CDR2 YYEKEE (reference sequence). V lost 4 bases and J 4 bases, leaving 17 bases between the germline ends. Here the CDR3 reads CASSPAGTGGYGYTF. CDR3 nucleotides: TGTGCCAGCAGCCCAGCGGGTACGGGTGGCTATGGCTACACCTTC. The variable domain in full, with the rest retrieved from reference TRBV5-5 and TRBJ1-2, is DAGVTQSPTHLIKTRGQQVTLRCSPISGHKSVSWYQQVLGQGPQFIFQYYEKEERGRGNFPDRFSARQFPNYSSELNVNALLLGDSALYLCASSPAGTGGYGYTFGSGTRLTVV.

J is TRBJ2-2 and V is TRBV5-1; the D gene is possibly TRBD2 (6 bases). Germline values: CDR1 SGHRS, CDR2 YFSETQ. V lost 1 base and J 1 base, leaving 8 bases between the germline ends. This CDR3 is built from 15 residues. The CDR3 DNA sequence: TGCGCCAGCAGCTTGTCAGCGGGGAACACCGGGGAGCTGTTTTTT. Its translation is CASSLSAGNTGELFF. Full variable domain (outside the CDR3, taken from reference TRBV5-1 and TRBJ2-2): KAGVTQTPRYLIKTRGQQVTLSCSPISGHRSVSWYQQTPGQGLQFLFEYFSETQRNKGNFPGRFSGRQFSNSRSEMNVSTLELGDSALYLCASSLSAGNTGELFFGEGSRLTVL.

The genes are TRBV6-1 and TRBJ1-2; D not certain. The CDR3 consists of 14 residues. V dropped 0 bases and J dropped 5 bases, with 10 bases sitting between them. Per the germline V gene, CDR1 is MNHNS and CDR2 is SASEGT. The CDR3 loop reads CASSEAPVLYGYTF. As DNA, the CDR3 is TGTGCCAGCAGTGAAGCCCCAGTTCTTTATGGCTACACCTTC.

Here the CDR3 DNA reads TGTGCCAGCAGCTTAGAGGGTGGGGTTTTTGGCACCGGGGAGCTGTTTTTT. Translation: CASSLEGGVFGTGELFF. The chain is built from TRBV7-6 and TRBJ2-2; D call uncertain. CDR3 length: 17 amino acids. Deletions cut 1 base from V and 4 bases from J, with 16 bases between. CDR1 and CDR2 (germline): SGHVS, FNYEAQ.

The V and J genes are TRBV11-2 and TRBJ2-5; 12 bases are shared with TRBD2. Germline V gene sequence: CDR1 SGHAT, CDR2 FQNNGV. There are 16 residues in the CDR3. V shed 6 bases, J shed 1 base, and the junction held 6 bases outside the gene matches. The CDR3 nucleotides read TGTGCCAGCAGGCCCGGGACTAGCGGGCGCCAAGAGACCCAGTACTTC. Residues: CASRPGTSGRQETQYF.

This sequence joins TRBV9 and TRBJ2-7; D unresolved. Trimming cost V 0 bases and J 2 bases, with 9 bases left between them. This CDR3 has 14 amino acids. Germline V lookup: CDR1 SGDLS, CDR2 YYNGEE. CDR3 residues: CASSVEVEPYEQYF. Here the CDR3 DNA reads TGTGCCAGCAGCGTAGAGGTAGAGCCCTACGAGCAGTACTTC.

V is TRBV2 and J is TRBJ2-7; 10 bases are shared with TRBD2. CDR1 is SNHLY, CDR2 FYNNEI, per germline. This CDR3 region has 15 residues. The ends lost 1 base at V and 5 bases at J; junction bases unmatched: 5. In DNA, the CDR3 is TGTGCCAGCAGTGAAGGTCTAGCGGGGGTGGACGAGCAGTACTTC. Protein sequence: CASSEGLAGVDEQYF.

The CDR3 DNA follows: TGTGCCAGCAAGGCTAGCGGGGTAGATACGCAGTATTTT. This sequence encodes CASKASGVDTQYF. This chain connects TRBV2 to TRBJ2-3, with TRBD2 identical over 9 bases. V shed 7 bases and J 5 bases; nucleotides not matched to a gene: 4. CDR3 length: 13 amino acids. The germline gives CDR1 SNHLY, CDR2 FYNNEI.

The chain joins TRBV18 to TRBJ2-5, with D perhaps TRBD1 (6 bases). Trimming took 6 bases from V and 5 from J, leaving 22 bases between them. CDR1 KGHSH and CDR2 LQKENI come from the germline V gene. This CDR3 is 16 amino acids long. The DNA for the CDR3 is TGTGCCAGCTCTCGAACGCTACAGGGTCGGCATGAGACCCAGTACTTC. Translation: CASSRTLQGRHETQYF. The full variable domain, with the rest looked up from reference TRBV18 and TRBJ2-5, is NAGVMQNPRHLVRRRGQEARLRCSPMKGHSHVYWYRQLPEEGLKFMVYLQKENIIDESGMPKERFSAEFPKEGPSILRIQQVVRGDSAAYFCASSRTLQGRHETQYFGPGTRLLVL.

V and J are TRBV27 and TRBJ1-1; perhaps TRBD1 as D (5 bases). Germline assignment: CDR1 MNHEY and CDR2 SMNVEV (reference sequence). Trimming removed 5 bases at V and 6 bases at J, with 22 bases between. The length of the CDR3 is 16 residues. CDR3 sequence reads: CASSRKTAGKRAEAFF. The CDR3 DNA is TGTGCCAGCAGTCGAAAGACGGCAGGGAAGAGGGCTGAAGCTTTCTTT.

The rearrangement uses TRBV7-9 and TRBJ2-3; 9 bases agree with TRBD2. Trimming cost V 1 base and J 5 bases; bases outside gene matches: 7. From germline, CDR1 is SEHNR and CDR2 FQNEAQ (reference sequence). The CDR3 spans 16 residues. In DNA form, the CDR3 reads TGTGCCAGCAGCTTAGTGATGACTAGCGGCCAAGATACGCAGTATTTT. Encoded protein: CASSLVMTSGQDTQYF.

This sequence joins TRBV5-6 and TRBJ1-2; 7 bases agree with TRBD1. With 4 bases clipped from V and 2 bases from J, the junction kept 5 bases outside the gene matches. CDR3 length: 14 amino acids. Germline V gene lookup returns CDR1 SGHDT and CDR2 YYEEEE. The chain's CDR3 is CASSRGQVNYGYTF. The CDR3 DNA reads as TGTGCCAGCAGCCGAGGACAGGTGAACTATGGCTACACCTTC.

The rearrangement joins TRBV2 to TRBJ2-3, with TRBD2 identical over 11 bases. Germline CDR1 and CDR2: SNHLY and FYNNEI. CDR3 length equals 15 residues. Trimming removed 7 bases from V and 5 bases from J; junction bases left unmatched: 8. CDR3 in amino acids: CASNSGGALLDTQYF. For the CDR3, the DNA is TGTGCCAGCAATAGCGGGGGGGCCTTATTAGATACGCAGTATTTT.

The chain recombines TRBV11-2 with TRBJ2-7, with TRBD2 matching over 7 bases. Losses at the gene ends were 5 bases for V and 2 bases for J; bases not matched to a gene: 6. Germline loops: CDR1 SGHAT, CDR2 FQNNGV. The CDR3 has 14 residues. Written as DNA, the CDR3 is TGTGCCAGCAGCCCGATTCTAGCGGCCTACGAGCAGTACTTC. Translating gives CASSPILAAYEQYF.

The CDR3 nucleotides are TGTGCCAGCAGCGTAGGAACTAGCGGGGGGTACCAAGAGACCCAGTACTTC. Amino acid sequence: CASSVGTSGGYQETQYF. The V gene is TRBV9, the J gene TRBJ2-5, with 12 bases fitting TRBD2. This CDR3 spans 17 amino acids. Germline loops: CDR1 SGDLS, CDR2 YYNGEE. V shed 0 bases, J shed 0 bases, and the junction held 3 bases outside the gene matches.

This chain joins TRBV7-9 and TRBJ2-5, with a tentative D call TRBD1 (5 bases). The last part of the DNA fits TRBJ2-7 better; the J call may be wrong. CDR3 size: 17 residues. CDR1 SEHNR and CDR2 FQNEAQ come from the germline V gene (reference sequence). As DNA, the CDR3 is TGTGCCAGCAGCTTTGACAGTACCGTTAGTTATAGCTACGAGCAGTACTTC. Translated, it gives CASSFDSTVSYSYEQYF.

This clone was seen only once. The chain uses TRBV4-2 and TRBJ1-2; tentatively, D is TRBD1 (5 bases). The CDR3 runs to 14 residues. Trimming pared 0 bases from V and 4 bases from J, leaving 9 bases between. The germline gives CDR1 LGHNA, CDR2 YNFKEQ. CDR3: CASSQDGAGYGYTF. DNA for the CDR3: TGTGCCAGCAGCCAAGATGGGGCCGGCTATGGCTACACCTTC.

About this clone: Additional DNA sequences in this sample encode the identical CDR3. The CDR3: CASSLGGQGTYEQYF. The DNA of the CDR3 is TGCGCCAGCAGCTTGGGGGGACAGGGGACCTACGAGCAGTACTTC. The chain combines TRBV5-1 with TRBJ2-7, with 10 nucleotides matching TRBD1. Per the germline V gene, CDR1 is SGHRS and CDR2 is YFSETQ. This CDR3 is built from 15 residues. After removal of 0 bases from V and 2 bases from J, the junction contained 2 bases not matched to a gene.

Details on this clone: A junction boundary mismatches the germline segment, possibly from a read error. The chain carries TRBV19 and TRBJ2-7; D remains ambiguous. Germline loops: CDR1 LNHDA, CDR2 SQIVND (reference sequence). The CDR3 has 15 amino acids. CDR3 in DNA: TGTGCCGGTAGTAGCAGCTTAGTGGTAACCTACGAGCAGTACTTC. Residues: CAGSSSLVVTYEQYF.

The rearrangement joins TRBV28 to TRBJ2-7; 9 bases map to TRBD2. Trimming cost V 4 bases and J 3 bases; bases outside gene matches: 7. The CDR3 has 15 residues. Germline V gene lookup returns CDR1 MDHEN and CDR2 SYDVKM. CDR3 loop: CASSYSSGEYYEQYF. Here the CDR3 DNA reads TGTGCCAGCAGTTACTCTAGCGGGGAATACTACGAGCAGTACTTC.

This clone was found once. The gene calls are TRBV30 and TRBJ1-2; the match to TRBD1 covers 7 bases. The CDR3 extends over 10 amino acids. Germline V gene lookup returns CDR1 GTSNPN and CDR2 SVGIG (reference sequence). Trimming cost V 5 bases and J 8 bases; bases outside gene matches: 2. The CDR3 sequence is CAWGTVGYTF. The CDR3 bases are TGTGCCTGGGGGACAGTCGGCTACACCTTC.

This clone appeared once. This sequence joins TRBV7-6 and TRBJ2-7; D gene uncertain. This CDR3 has 14 residues. V lost 6 bases, J lost 8 bases, and 20 bases lay in between. Germline V CDR1 and CDR2: SGHVS, FNYEAQ. CDR3 in amino acids: CASSQPDVSLKQYF. The CDR3 region has the DNA TGTGCCAGCAGTCAACCCGATGTAAGTTTGAAGCAGTACTTC.

The chain joins TRBV10-3 to TRBJ2-7; D perhaps matches TRBD1 (7 bases). Germline V gene lookup returns CDR1 ENHRY and CDR2 SYGVKD. This CDR3 comprises 13 residues. Trimming stripped 6 bases from V and 3 bases from J, with 12 bases between. In nucleotides, the CDR3 is TGTGCCATCAGGGAGGGACAGAACTACGAGCAGTACTTC. This encodes CAIREGQNYEQYF.

The J gene is TRBJ2-1, the V gene TRBV28; 10 bases map to TRBD2. V shed 6 bases, J shed 4 bases, and the junction held 6 bases outside the gene matches. Germline CDR1 reads MDHEN; CDR2 reads SYDVKM. This CDR3 spans 15 amino acids. CDR3 in DNA: TGTGCCAGCAGATCTACTAGCGGGAATTACAATGAGCAGTTCTTC. Translation gives CASRSTSGNYNEQFF.

The chain has TRBV6-6 and TRBJ2-3, with D unresolved. The CDR3 contains 14 residues. V was pared by 0 bases and J by 1 base, with 5 bases between. From germline, CDR1 is MNHNY and CDR2 SVGAGI (reference sequence). The CDR3 DNA reads TGTGCCAGCAGTTACTCTTACCGCACAGATACGCAGTATTTT. Amino acids: CASSYSYRTDTQYF.

This chain uses TRBV9 with TRBJ2-1, with 7 positions matching TRBD2. Looked up from germline, CDR1 is SGDLS and CDR2 is YYNGEE. CDR3 size: 15 residues. The V gene end was trimmed by 4 bases and the J gene end by 0 bases; junction bases not matched to a gene: 4. This CDR3 reads CASSPWEGSYNEQFF. The CDR3 DNA sequence: TGTGCCAGCAGCCCCTGGGAGGGCTCCTACAATGAGCAGTTCTTC.